A selection of T cell receptor beta chains follows, all from one sample in a study of blood T cell repertoires in COVID-19. Only in-frame clones appear in the TCRdb table, and some are missing; sequencing was by immunoSEQ multiplex PCR. Here the sample spans about 260,000 clones, 80% to 90% being singletons. The sequenced sample was PBMCs or T cells enriched from blood (not recorded which). All receptors come from a woman aged 40-49 years who had been exposed to COVID-19. Both conserved end residues are part of each CDR3. D genes are given only for firm matches. Size values are once, few and many counts, or a class for expanded clones, and some rows have none.

TRBJ1-5	TRBV6-5	.	few	CASSYSFGQPQHF	TGTGCCAGCAGTTACTCCTTCGGTCAGCCCCAGCATTTT
TRBJ2-3	TRBV29-1	.	.	CSVQGRLTDTQYF	TGCAGCGTGCAGGGGCGGCTCACAGATACGCAGTATTTT
TRBJ1-2	TRBV6-5	.	.	CASRGEGRGLYGYTF	TGTGCCAGCAGGGGCGAGGGCAGGGGCCTCTATGGCTACACCTTC
TRBJ1-2	TRBV28	.	.	CASSLPGVNNGYTF	TGTGCCAGCAGTTTACCGGGGGTTAATAATGGCTACACCTTC
TRBJ2-6	TRBV5-4	TRBD1	.	CASSLTGGEVFRGANVLTF	TGTGCCAGCAGCTTGACAGGGGGCGAAGTTTTCCGGGGGGCCAACGTCCTGACTTTC
TRBJ2-2	TRBV5-1	TRBD2	few	CASLGGGSGNTGELFF	TGTGCCAGCTTGGGCGGGGGGAGCGGCAACACCGGGGAGCTGTTTTTT
TRBJ1-1	TRBV18	TRBD1	.	CASSPPARRGRLHGNTEAFF	TGTGCCAGCTCACCACCGGCGCGCAGGGGGAGACTCCATGGGAACACTGAAGCTTTCTTT
TRBJ1-6	TRBV27	.	many	CASSATGSSYNSPLHF	TGTGCCAGCAGTGCCACAGGGAGCTCCTATAATTCACCCCTCCACTTT
TRBJ2-3	TRBV20-1	.	.	CSAGLTATQYF	TGCAGTGCTGGGCTAACGGCTACGCAGTATTTT
TRBJ2-1	TRBV6-5	TRBD2	.	CASSYSGAGVYNEQFF	TGTGCCAGCAGTTACTCGGGTGCGGGAGTCTACAATGAGCAGTTCTTC
TRBJ2-3	TRBV14	.	.	CASSQRYATQYF	TGTGCCAGCAGCCAGCGGTATGCTACGCAGTATTTT
TRBJ1-1	TRBV5-1	.	.	CASSYAGQGRMNTEAFF	TGCGCCAGCAGCTACGCAGGGCAGGGCCGAATGAACACTGAAGCTTTCTTT
TRBJ2-3	TRBV2	.	.	CASRDDSRTDTQYF	TGTGCCAGCAGAGACGACAGTCGCACAGATACGCAGTATTTT
TRBJ2-1	TRBV5-1	.	once	CASSFGASLGAMNEQFF	TGTGCCAGCAGCTTCGGCGCAAGCTTAGGGGCAATGAATGAGCAGTTCTTC
TRBJ1-1	TRBV11-3	TRBD1	.	CASSFSGGTEAFF	TGTGCCAGCAGCTTCTCAGGGGGCACTGAAGCTTTCTTT
TRBJ1-2	TRBV4-1	.	.	CASSQEGQGYYGYTF	TGCGCCAGCAGCCAAGAGGGGCAGGGGTACTATGGCTACACCTTC
TRBJ1-2	TRBV24-1	.	.	CATSDPAGRDYGYTF	TGTGCCACCAGTGACCCTGCGGGCCGCGACTATGGCTACACCTTC
TRBJ1-3	TRBV3-1/TRBV3-2	.	once	CASSQGSGLLRSGNTIYF	TGTGCCAGCAGCCAAGGGTCAGGGCTACTGCGCTCTGGAAACACCATATATTTT
TRBJ1-6	TRBV5-1	.	.	CASSREVQGRGSPLHF	TGCGCCAGCAGCCGTGAGGTTCAAGGGAGGGGTTCACCCCTCCACTTT
TRBJ2-1	TRBV7-2	.	.	CASSSSYSRWGFNEQFF	TGTGCCAGCAGCTCATCCTATAGTCGGTGGGGCTTCAATGAGCAGTTCTTC
TRBJ1-1	TRBV2	.	.	CASTDYSNTEAFF	TGTGCCAGCACCGATTACAGCAACACTGAAGCTTTCTTT
TRBJ1-2	TRBV7-2	.	.	CASSWGGSNYGYTF	TGTGCCAGCAGCTGGGGGGGATCTAACTATGGCTACACCTTC
TRBJ2-1	TRBV6-5	TRBD2	.	CASSNFGTSGRYEQFF	TGTGCCAGCAGTAACTTCGGGACTAGCGGGAGATATGAGCAGTTCTTC
TRBJ2-1	TRBV7-2	TRBD2	.	CASSRLAGNYNEQFF	TGTGCCAGCAGTCGACTAGCGGGGAACTACAATGAGCAGTTCTTC
TRBJ1-2	TRBV13	.	.	CASSLRVSGGYGYTF	TGTGCCAGCAGCCTCCGGGTATCCGGGGGCTATGGCTACACCTTC
TRBJ1-2	TRBV12-3/TRBV12-4	.	.	CASSPGSPYGYTF	TGTGCCAGCAGTCCAGGGTCTCCCTATGGCTACACCTTC
TRBJ1-2	TRBV7-9	TRBD1	once	CASSLLPGTGAGYTF	TGTGCCAGCAGCTTGTTGCCTGGGACAGGGGCTGGCTACACCTTC
TRBJ1-4	TRBV30	TRBD1	.	CAWSEYRGTNEKLFF	TGTGCCTGGAGCGAATACAGGGGAACTAATGAAAAACTGTTTTTT
TRBJ1-2	TRBV19	.	few	CASSASGGYYGYTF	TGTGCCAGTAGTGCCAGCGGGGGCTACTATGGCTACACCTTC